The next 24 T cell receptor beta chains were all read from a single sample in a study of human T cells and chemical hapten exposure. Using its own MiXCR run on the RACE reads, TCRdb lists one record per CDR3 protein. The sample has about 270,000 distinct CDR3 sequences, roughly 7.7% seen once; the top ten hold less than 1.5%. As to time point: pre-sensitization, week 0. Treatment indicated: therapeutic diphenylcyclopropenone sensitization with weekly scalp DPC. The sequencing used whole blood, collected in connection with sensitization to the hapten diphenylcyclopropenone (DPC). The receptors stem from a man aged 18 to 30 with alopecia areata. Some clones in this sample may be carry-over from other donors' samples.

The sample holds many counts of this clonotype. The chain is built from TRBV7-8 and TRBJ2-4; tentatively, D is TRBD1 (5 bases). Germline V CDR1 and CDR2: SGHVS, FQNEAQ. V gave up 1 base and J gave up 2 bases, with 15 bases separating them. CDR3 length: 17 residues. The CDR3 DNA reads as TGTGCCAGCAGCTTAGTTCGGCCAGGGCTGTCCAAAAACATTCAGTACTTC. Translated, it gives CASSLVRPGLSKNIQYF.

CDR3 sequence reads: CASSQEVDPRNTGELFF. Here the CDR3 DNA reads TGCGCCAGCAGCCAGGAAGTGGACCCCAGAAACACCGGGGAGCTGTTTTTT. The chain links TRBV4-1 to TRBJ2-2; no definite D call. The V gene lost 3 bases and the J gene lost 2 bases, with 16 bases spanning the gap. CDR1 and CDR2 from the germline V gene are MGHRA and YSYEKL. The CDR3 is 17 amino acids.

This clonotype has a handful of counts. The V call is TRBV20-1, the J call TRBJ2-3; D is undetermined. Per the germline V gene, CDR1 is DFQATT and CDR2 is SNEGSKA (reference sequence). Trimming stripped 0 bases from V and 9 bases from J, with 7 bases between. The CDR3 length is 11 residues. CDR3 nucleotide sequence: TGCAGTGCTAGAGATCCCGGGACGCAGTATTTT. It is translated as CSARDPGTQYF.

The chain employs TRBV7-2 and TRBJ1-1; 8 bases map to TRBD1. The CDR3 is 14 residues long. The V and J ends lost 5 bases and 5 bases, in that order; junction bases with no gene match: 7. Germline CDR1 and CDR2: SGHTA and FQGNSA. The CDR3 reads CASSAGQGQTEAFF. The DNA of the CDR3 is TGTGCCAGCAGCGCAGGACAGGGCCAGACTGAAGCTTTCTTT.

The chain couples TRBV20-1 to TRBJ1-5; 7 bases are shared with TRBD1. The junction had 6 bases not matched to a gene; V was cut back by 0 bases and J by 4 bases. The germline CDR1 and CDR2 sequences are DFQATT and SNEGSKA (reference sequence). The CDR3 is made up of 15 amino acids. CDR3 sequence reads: CSARDLQGPNQPQHF. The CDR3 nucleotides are TGCAGTGCTAGAGATCTACAGGGGCCTAATCAGCCCCAGCATTTT.

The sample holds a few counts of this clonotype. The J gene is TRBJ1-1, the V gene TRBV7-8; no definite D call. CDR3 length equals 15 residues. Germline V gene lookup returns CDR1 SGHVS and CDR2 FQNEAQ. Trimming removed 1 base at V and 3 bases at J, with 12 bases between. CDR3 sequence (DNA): TGTGCCAGCAGCTTAGGTTTGGGGAGCGACACTGAAGCTTTCTTT. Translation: CASSLGLGSDTEAFF.

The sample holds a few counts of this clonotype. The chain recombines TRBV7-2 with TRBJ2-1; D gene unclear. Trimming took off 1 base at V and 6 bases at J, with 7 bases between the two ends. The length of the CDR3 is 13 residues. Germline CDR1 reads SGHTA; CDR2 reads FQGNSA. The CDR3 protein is CASSLGMFNEQFF. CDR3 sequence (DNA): TGTGCCAGCAGCTTAGGTATGTTCAATGAGCAGTTCTTC.

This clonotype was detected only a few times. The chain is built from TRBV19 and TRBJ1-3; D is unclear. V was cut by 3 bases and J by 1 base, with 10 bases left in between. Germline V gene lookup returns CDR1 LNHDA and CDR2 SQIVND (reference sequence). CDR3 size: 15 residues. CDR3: CASSIDGFSGNTIYF. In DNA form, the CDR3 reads TGTGCCAGTAGTATCGACGGTTTTTCTGGAAACACCATATATTTT.

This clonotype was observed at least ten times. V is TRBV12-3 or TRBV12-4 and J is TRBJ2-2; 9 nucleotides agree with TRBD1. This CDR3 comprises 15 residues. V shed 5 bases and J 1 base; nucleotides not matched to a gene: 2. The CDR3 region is CASSTGQGNTGELFF. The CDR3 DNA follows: TGTGCCAGCAGTACGGGACAGGGGAACACCGGGGAGCTGTTTTTT.

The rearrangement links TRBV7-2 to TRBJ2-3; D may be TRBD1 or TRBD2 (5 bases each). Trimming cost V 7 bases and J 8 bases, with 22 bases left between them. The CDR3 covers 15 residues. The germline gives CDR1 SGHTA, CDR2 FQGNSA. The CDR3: CASTPPGRGSLTQYF. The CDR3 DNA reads TGTGCCAGCACCCCCCCGGGACGGGGCAGTCTTACGCAGTATTTT.

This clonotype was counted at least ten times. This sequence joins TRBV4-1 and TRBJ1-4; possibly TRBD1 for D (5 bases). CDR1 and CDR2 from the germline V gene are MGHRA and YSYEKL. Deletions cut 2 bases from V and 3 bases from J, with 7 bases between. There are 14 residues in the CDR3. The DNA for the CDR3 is TGCGCCAGCAGCCAAACGGGGGCTAATGAAAAACTGTTTTTT. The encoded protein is CASSQTGANEKLFF.

CDR3 protein: CASSQEGTGGSPLHF. Written as DNA, the CDR3 is TGCGCCAGCAGCCAAGAGGGGACAGGGGGTTCACCCCTCCACTTT. The chain carries TRBV4-3 and TRBJ1-6, with 11 bases lining up with TRBD1. CDR1 LGHNA and CDR2 YSLEER come from the germline V gene. The CDR3 has 15 residues. The ends lost 0 bases at V and 9 bases at J; junction bases unmatched: 1.

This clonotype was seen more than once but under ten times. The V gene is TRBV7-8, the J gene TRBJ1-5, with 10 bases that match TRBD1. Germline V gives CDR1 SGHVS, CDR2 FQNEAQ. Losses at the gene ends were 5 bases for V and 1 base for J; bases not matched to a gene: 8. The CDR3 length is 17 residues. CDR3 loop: CASSMTGGDVSNQPQHF. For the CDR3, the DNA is TGTGCCAGCAGCATGACAGGGGGCGATGTGAGCAATCAGCCCCAGCATTTT.

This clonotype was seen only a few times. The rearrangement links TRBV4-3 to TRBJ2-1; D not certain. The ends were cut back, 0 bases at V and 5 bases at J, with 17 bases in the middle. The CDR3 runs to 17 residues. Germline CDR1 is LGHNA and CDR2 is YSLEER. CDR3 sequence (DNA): TGCGCCAGCAGCCAAGAAGCCTCAGGTGGCCTCCACAATGAGCAGTTCTTC. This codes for CASSQEASGGLHNEQFF.

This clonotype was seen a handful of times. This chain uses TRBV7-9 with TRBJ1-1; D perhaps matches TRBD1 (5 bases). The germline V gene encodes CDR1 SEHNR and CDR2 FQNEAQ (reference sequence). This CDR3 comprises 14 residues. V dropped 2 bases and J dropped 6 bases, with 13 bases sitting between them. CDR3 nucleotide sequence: TGTGCCAGCAGCTTATGGAACAGGTCCCCTGAAGCTTTCTTT. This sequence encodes CASSLWNRSPEAFF.

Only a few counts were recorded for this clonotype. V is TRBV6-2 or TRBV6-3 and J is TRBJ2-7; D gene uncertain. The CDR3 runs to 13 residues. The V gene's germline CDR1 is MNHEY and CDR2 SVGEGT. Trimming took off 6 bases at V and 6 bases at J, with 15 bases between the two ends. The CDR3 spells CASRSMGFREQYV. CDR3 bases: TGTGCCAGCAGGAGCATGGGTTTCCGCGAGCAGTACGTC.

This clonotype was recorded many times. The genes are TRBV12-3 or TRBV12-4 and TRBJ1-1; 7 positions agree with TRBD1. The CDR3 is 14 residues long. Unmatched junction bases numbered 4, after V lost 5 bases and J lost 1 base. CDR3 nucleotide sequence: TGTGCCAGCAGTCGGGACAGTAAGAACACTGAAGCTTTCTTT. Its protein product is CASSRDSKNTEAFF.

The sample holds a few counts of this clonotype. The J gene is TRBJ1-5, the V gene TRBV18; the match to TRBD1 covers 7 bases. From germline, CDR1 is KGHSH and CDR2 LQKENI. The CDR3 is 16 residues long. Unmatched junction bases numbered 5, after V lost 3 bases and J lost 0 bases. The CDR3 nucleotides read TGTGCCAGCTCACCTATGACAGGGATTAGCAATCAGCCCCAGCATTTT. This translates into CASSPMTGISNQPQHF.

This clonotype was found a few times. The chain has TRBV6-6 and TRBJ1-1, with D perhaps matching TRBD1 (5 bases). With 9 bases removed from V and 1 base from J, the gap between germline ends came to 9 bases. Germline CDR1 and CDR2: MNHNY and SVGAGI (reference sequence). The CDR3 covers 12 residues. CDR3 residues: CASKDKNTEAFF. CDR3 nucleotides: TGTGCCAGTAAGGACAAGAACACTGAAGCTTTCTTT.

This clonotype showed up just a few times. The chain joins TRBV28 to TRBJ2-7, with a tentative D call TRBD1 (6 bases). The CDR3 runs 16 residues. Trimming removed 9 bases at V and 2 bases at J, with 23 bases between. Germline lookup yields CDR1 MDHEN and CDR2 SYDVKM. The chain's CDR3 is CASLPTNRAFAYEQYF. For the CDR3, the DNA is TGTGCCAGTCTGCCGACAAACAGGGCGTTCGCCTACGAGCAGTACTTC. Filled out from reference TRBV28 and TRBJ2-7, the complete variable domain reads DVKVTQSSRYLVKRTGEKVFLECVQDMDHENMFWYRQDPGLGLRLIYFSYDVKMKEKGDIPEGYSVSREKKERFSLILESASTNQTSMYLCASLPTNRAFAYEQYFGPGTRLTVT.

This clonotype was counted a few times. The CDR3 here is CSVGTSGETQYF. The CDR3 DNA follows: TGCAGCGTTGGGACGAGCGGCGAGACCCAGTACTTC. This chain uses TRBV29-1 with TRBJ2-5, with D tentatively TRBD2 (5 bases). This CDR3 spans 12 amino acids. Germline-derived CDR1 and CDR2 are SQVTM and ANQGSEA. Trimming removed 4 bases from V and 5 bases from J, with 11 bases in between.

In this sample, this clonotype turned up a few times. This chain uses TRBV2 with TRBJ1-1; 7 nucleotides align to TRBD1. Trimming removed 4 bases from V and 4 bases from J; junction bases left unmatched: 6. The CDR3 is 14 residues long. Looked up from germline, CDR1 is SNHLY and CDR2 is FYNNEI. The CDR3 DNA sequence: TGTGCCAGCAGTGTCGAGGGGGCAGGCACTGAAGCTTTCTTT. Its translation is CASSVEGAGTEAFF.

CDR3 loop: CASSSWSGKTGANVLTF. The CDR3 nucleotides read TGTGCCAGCAGTTCCTGGTCAGGGAAGACTGGGGCCAACGTCCTGACTTTC. The V and J genes are TRBV6-1 and TRBJ2-6; D perhaps matches TRBD1 (5 bases). The germline V gene encodes CDR1 MNHNS and CDR2 SASEGT. The CDR3 loop spans 17 amino acids. Trimming removed 5 bases at V and 2 bases at J, with 16 bases between.

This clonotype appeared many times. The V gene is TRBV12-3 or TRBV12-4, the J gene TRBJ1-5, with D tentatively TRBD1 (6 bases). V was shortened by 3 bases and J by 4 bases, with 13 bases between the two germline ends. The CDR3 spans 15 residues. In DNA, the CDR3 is TGTGCCAGCAGTTTGAGTCTGGGACAAAATCAGCCCCAGCATTTT. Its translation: CASSLSLGQNQPQHF.